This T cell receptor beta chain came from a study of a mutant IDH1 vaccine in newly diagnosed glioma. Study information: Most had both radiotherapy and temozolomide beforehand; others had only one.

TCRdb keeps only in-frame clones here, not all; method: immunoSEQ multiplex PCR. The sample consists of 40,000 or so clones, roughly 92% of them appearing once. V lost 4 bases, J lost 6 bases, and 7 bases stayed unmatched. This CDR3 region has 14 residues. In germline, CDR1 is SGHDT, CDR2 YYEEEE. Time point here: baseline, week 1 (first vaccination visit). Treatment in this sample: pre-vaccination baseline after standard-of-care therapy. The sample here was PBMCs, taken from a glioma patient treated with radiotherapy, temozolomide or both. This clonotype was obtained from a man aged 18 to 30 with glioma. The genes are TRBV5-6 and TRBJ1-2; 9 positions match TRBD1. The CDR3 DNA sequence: TGTGCCAGCAGCCCTGCGGACAGGGGCGATGGCTACACCTTC. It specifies CASSPADRGDGYTF.